Listed here is a single T cell receptor beta chain. Antigen unknown. This entry is derived from a study of cytomegalovirus exposure and HLA in healthy donors. Study-wide results and caveats: In a later analysis, most CMV-associated TCR beta chains appeared HLA-restricted. The authors later linked a missense DCLRE1C variant to TCR beta V- and J-gene trimming.

PCR amplification relied on 60 Vbeta primers (plus 13 Jbeta primers). Per the original methods: An analysis that came later counted some 80 million unique TCR beta chains, about 10 million shared. The repertoire was sequenced with immunoSEQ multiplex PCR; TCRdb's copy has only in-frame clones and lacks some. V, J and clone size are taken as reported in that table, and D and trimming were inferred from the DNA itself. Seen here are more than 200,000 clones, around 70% observed once, and the top ten hold 2% to 3%. Sequencing was carried out using PBMCs. The origin of this receptor is a man aged 35-49 years in good health and CMV-seropositive.

CDR3 region: CASSLVGDSTQYF. The CDR3 nucleotides read TGTGCCAGCAGCTTAGTAGGGGACTCGACGCAGTATTTT. This rearrangement joins TRBV7-9 to TRBJ2-3, with TRBD2 as a possible D gene (6 bases). This CDR3 is built from 13 residues. V lost 1 base, J lost 9 bases, and 11 bases lay in between. Germline V gene sequence: CDR1 SEHNR, CDR2 FQNEAQ (reference sequence). The entire variable domain, with the rest obtained from reference TRBV7-9 and TRBJ2-3, is as follows: DTGVSQNPRHKITKRGQNVTFRCDPISEHNRLYWYRQTLGQGPEFLTYFQNEAQLEKSRLLSDRFSAERPKGSFSTLEIQRTEQGDSAMYLCASSLVGDSTQYFGPGTRLTVL.